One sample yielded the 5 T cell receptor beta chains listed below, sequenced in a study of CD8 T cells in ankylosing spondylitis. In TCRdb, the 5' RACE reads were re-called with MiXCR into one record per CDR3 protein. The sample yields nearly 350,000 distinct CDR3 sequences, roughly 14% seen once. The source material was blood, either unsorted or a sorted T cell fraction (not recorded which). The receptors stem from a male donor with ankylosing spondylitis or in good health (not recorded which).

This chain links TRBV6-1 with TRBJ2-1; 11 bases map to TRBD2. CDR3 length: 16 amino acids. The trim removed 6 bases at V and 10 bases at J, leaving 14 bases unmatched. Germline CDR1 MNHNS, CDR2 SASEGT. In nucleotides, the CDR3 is TGTGCCAGCAGCTCTTCCGGGACTAGCGGTTCAGGAGAGCAGTTCTTC. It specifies CASSSSGTSGSGEQFF.

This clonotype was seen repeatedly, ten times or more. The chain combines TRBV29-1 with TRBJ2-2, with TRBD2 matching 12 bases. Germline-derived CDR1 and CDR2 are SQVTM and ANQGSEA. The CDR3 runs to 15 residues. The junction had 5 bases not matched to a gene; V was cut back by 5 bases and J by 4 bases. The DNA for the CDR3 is TGCAGCGTTATAACTAGCGGGGGGCTCACCGGGGAGCTGTTTTTT. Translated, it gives CSVITSGGLTGELFF.

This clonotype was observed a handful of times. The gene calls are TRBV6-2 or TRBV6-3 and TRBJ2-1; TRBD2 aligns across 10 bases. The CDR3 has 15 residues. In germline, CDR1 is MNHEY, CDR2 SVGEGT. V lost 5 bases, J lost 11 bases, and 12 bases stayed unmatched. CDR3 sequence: CASSALAGVDLQQFF. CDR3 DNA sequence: TGTGCCAGCAGTGCCCTAGCGGGAGTTGATCTGCAGCAGTTCTTC.

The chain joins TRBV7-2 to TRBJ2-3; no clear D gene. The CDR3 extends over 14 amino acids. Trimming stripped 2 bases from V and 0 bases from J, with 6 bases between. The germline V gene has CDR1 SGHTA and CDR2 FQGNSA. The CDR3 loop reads CASSLQSSTDTQYF. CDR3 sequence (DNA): TGTGCCAGCAGCTTACAGAGTAGCACAGATACGCAGTATTTT.

The CDR3, as DNA: TGTGCCAGCAGCAGAGGACAGGACCATGGCTACACCTTC. This sequence encodes CASSRGQDHGYTF. The chain employs TRBV9 and TRBJ1-2; TRBD1 matches 7 bases. The ends lost 4 bases at V and 6 bases at J; junction bases unmatched: 6. This CDR3 has 13 amino acids. Looked up from germline, CDR1 is SGDLS and CDR2 is YYNGEE.